Following are 19 T cell receptor beta chains from one sample sequenced in a study of response to subunit inactivated influenza vaccine. MiXCR, applied by TCRdb to the RT-PCR reads, yields one record per CDR3 protein. This table holds some 300,000 distinct CDR3 sequences, roughly 20% found once. The sample consisted of PBMCs from blood, taken less than 22 months after vaccination. The origin of the receptors is a man aged 50 to 69 who received an inactivated influenza vaccine.

This clonotype has only a few counts. The V gene is TRBV7-9, the J gene TRBJ1-5; the D is unclear. The CDR3 has 13 amino acids. V lost 3 bases and J lost 7, with 10 bases in between. Germline V gives CDR1 SEHNR, CDR2 FQNEAQ (reference sequence). The CDR3 nucleotides read TGTGCCAGCAGCTTCGACATCGGGCAGCCCCAGCATTTT. This gives the protein CASSFDIGQPQHF.

This clonotype was detected a few times. This chain joins TRBV5-1 and TRBJ1-6; 7 bases line up with TRBD1. Per the germline V gene, CDR1 is SGHRS and CDR2 is YFSETQ. This CDR3 comprises 15 residues. V shed 4 bases, J shed 7 bases, and the junction held 8 bases outside the gene matches. In nucleotides, the CDR3 is TGCGCCAGCAGCGCCGGGACAGCTGAAAATTCACCCCTCCACTTT. It specifies CASSAGTAENSPLHF. Filled out from reference TRBV5-1 and TRBJ1-6, the complete variable domain reads KAGVTQTPRYLIKTRGQQVTLSCSPISGHRSVSWYQQTPGQGLQFLFEYFSETQRNKGNFPGRFSGRQFSNSRSEMNVSTLELGDSALYLCASSAGTAENSPLHFGNGTRLTVT.

V is TRBV7-8 and J is TRBJ1-3; 7 bases fit TRBD1. The CDR3 extends over 15 amino acids. The germline CDR1 and CDR2 sequences are SGHVS and FQNEAQ. V dropped 1 base and J dropped 10; count of bases not matched to a gene: 10. The CDR3 nucleotides read TGTGCCAGCAGCTTAGGAAGACAGGGCCTCACGACCATATATTTT. Translating gives CASSLGRQGLTTIYF.

This clonotype was observed once. Mismatch with germline at one junction end may stem from a read error. This rearrangement joins TRBV5-1 to TRBJ2-2; TRBD2 aligns across 9 bases. CDR1 is SGHRS and CDR2 is YFSETQ in the germline V gene. There are 16 residues in the CDR3. CDR3 sequence: CASSKIAGDNTGELFF. The CDR3 DNA reads TGCGCCAGCAGCAAAATAGCGGGAGATAACACCGGTGAGCTGTTTTTT. Full variable domain (missing parts from reference TRBV5-1 and TRBJ2-2): KAGVTQTPRYLIKTRGQQVTLSCSPISGHRSVSWYQQTPGQGLQFLFEYFSETQRNKGNFPGRFSGRQFSNSRSEMNVSTLELGDSALYLCASSKIAGDNTGELFFGEGSRLTVL.

Turning to this clonotype: With a much larger clone just one base away, this may be a read error. V and J are TRBV20-1 and TRBJ1-2; a weak D match, TRBD1 (6 bases). V was shortened by 6 bases and J by 1 base, with 18 bases between the two germline ends. Germline-derived CDR1 and CDR2 are DFQATT and SNEGSKA (reference sequence). CDR3 length: 15 residues. In nucleotides, the CDR3 is TGCAGTGCCTTGAATCCCGGGGGCCGTAACTATGGCTACACCTTC. Protein sequence: CSALNPGGRNYGYTF.

This clonotype was counted between two and nine times. The V and J genes are TRBV10-3 and TRBJ1-6, with 8 bases that match TRBD1. The ends lost 5 bases at V and 5 bases at J; junction bases unmatched: 2. The length of the CDR3 is 14 residues. Germline-derived CDR1 and CDR2 are ENHRY and SYGVKD. The CDR3 region is CAISPDRDNSPLHF. The CDR3 bases are TGTGCCATCAGTCCGGACAGGGATAATTCACCCCTCCACTTT.

This rearrangement joins TRBV6-4 to TRBJ2-7; 8 positions match TRBD1. J gave up 3 bases and V 0 bases, and 7 bases lay outside the gene matches. There are 16 residues in the CDR3. Germline V lookup: CDR1 MRHNA, CDR2 SNTAGT. The CDR3 reads CASSDSQGARDYEQYF. The CDR3 DNA sequence: TGTGCCAGCAGTGACTCGCAGGGGGCAAGAGACTACGAGCAGTACTTC.

This clonotype has a handful of counts. The rearrangement uses TRBV28 and TRBJ1-2; no clear D. Germline V gives CDR1 MDHEN, CDR2 SYDVKM. V was shortened by 6 bases and J by 2 bases, with 16 bases between the two germline ends. The CDR3 has 15 residues. The CDR3 DNA reads TGTGCCAGCAGCCCGCCTGCGAACCTAAACTATGGCTACACCTTC. It is translated as CASSPPANLNYGYTF.

The chain employs TRBV6-1 and TRBJ2-3, with 10 bases matching TRBD2. Germline V gene data show CDR1 as MNHNS and CDR2 as SASEGT. V was pared by 6 bases and J by 6 bases, with 9 bases of the junction left unmatched. The CDR3 is made up of 15 amino acids. Here the CDR3 DNA reads TGTGCCAGCAGGGAGAGCGGGGGGGCCCTCGATACGCAGTATTTT. It codes for CASRESGGALDTQYF.

This clonotype was recorded a few times. This chain uses TRBV5-1 with TRBJ1-1; D remains unclear. Germline CDR1 SGHRS, CDR2 YFSETQ. V was trimmed by 4 bases and J by 5 bases, leaving 15 bases between them. The CDR3 extends over 14 amino acids. The CDR3 nucleotides read TGCGCCAGCAGCGTGAATGGGGTTGAAACTGAAGCTTTCTTT. Protein: CASSVNGVETEAFF.

The CDR3 sequence: CASSPGQANEQYF. The CDR3 coding sequence is TGTGCCAGCAGCCCGGGACAGGCTAACGAGCAGTACTTC. The chain carries TRBV5-4 and TRBJ2-7; 8 bases fit TRBD1. J was trimmed by 5 bases and V by 4 bases; bases with no gene match: 5. Germline values: CDR1 SGHNT, CDR2 YYREEE (reference sequence). This CDR3 is 13 amino acids long.

Notes on this clonotype: This may arise from a read error, as a much more abundant clone is one base away. This rearrangement joins TRBV2 to TRBJ1-5; no definite D call. CDR1 and CDR2 (germline): SNHLY, FYNNEI. This CDR3 spans 16 amino acids. CDR3: CASSEESFYSNQTQHF. DNA of the CDR3: TGTGCCAGCAGTGAAGAGTCTTTTTATAGCAATCAGACCCAGCATTTT.

This clonotype was counted many times. This chain links TRBV10-3 with TRBJ1-2; 8 bases agree with TRBD1. J was trimmed by 2 bases and V by 5 bases; bases with no gene match: 7. CDR1 is ENHRY and CDR2 is SYGVKD in the germline V gene. This CDR3 comprises 15 residues. The CDR3 sequence is CAISLGQGANYGYTF. The CDR3 bases are TGTGCCATCAGTCTCGGGCAGGGGGCCAACTATGGCTACACCTTC.

This clonotype has at least ten counts. The J gene is TRBJ1-5, the V gene TRBV12-3 or TRBV12-4; TRBD1 agrees at 9 bases. The CDR3 covers 14 residues. V dropped 6 bases and J dropped 2; count of bases not matched to a gene: 2. The CDR3 spells CASRRDRGNQPQHF. The DNA for the CDR3 is TGTGCCAGCAGGAGGGACAGGGGCAATCAGCCCCAGCATTTT.

CDR3 sequence: CASSLEERGASYNSPLHF. In nucleotides, the CDR3 is TGTGCCAGCAGCTTAGAGGAACGGGGGGCTTCCTATAATTCACCCCTCCACTTT. This chain connects TRBV11-1 to TRBJ1-6; D might be TRBD1 (6 bases). This CDR3 has 18 amino acids. Germline CDR1 and CDR2: SGHAT and FQDESV (reference sequence). The germline V and J ends were trimmed by 1 base and 1 base, with 14 bases remaining between them.

This clonotype appeared a few times. As DNA, the CDR3 is TGCGCCAGCAGTCAACTAGCGGGATGGACAGATACGCAGTATTTT. The encoded protein is CASSQLAGWTDTQYF. The chain is built from TRBV5-1 and TRBJ2-3, with 10 nucleotides matching TRBD2. The V segment lost 5 bases and the J segment 3 bases; nucleotides outside the gene matches: 6. The CDR3 is 15 residues long. Germline loops: CDR1 SGHRS, CDR2 YFSETQ.

CDR3: CASSLEWGQREKLFF. The CDR3 nucleotides read TGTGCCAGCAGCTTAGAATGGGGGCAGAGGGAAAAACTGTTTTTT. This chain uses TRBV7-6 with TRBJ1-4; D possibly corresponds to TRBD1 (6 bases). Trimming removed 1 base from V and 8 bases from J, with 14 bases in between. Germline values: CDR1 SGHVS, CDR2 FNYEAQ. This CDR3 is 15 amino acids long.

This chain uses TRBV7-9 with TRBJ1-5; D remains unclear. Trimming pared 5 bases from V and 5 bases from J, leaving 10 bases between. Germline loops: CDR1 SEHNR, CDR2 FQNEAQ (reference sequence). This CDR3 is built from 13 residues. CDR3 in DNA: TGTGCCAGCAGCCCACTGGGAGATCAGCCCCAGCATTTT. This translates into CASSPLGDQPQHF.

The CDR3 nucleotides are TGCGCCAGCAGCCAATCCGTTAACCCCGGGACAGTCTCTGGAAACACCATATATTTT. Protein product: CASSQSVNPGTVSGNTIYF. The V gene is TRBV4-1, the J gene TRBJ1-3, with 7 bases aligning to TRBD1. J lost 0 bases, V lost 2 bases, and 13 bases had no gene match. Germline CDR1 reads MGHRA; CDR2 reads YSYEKL. CDR3 size: 19 residues.